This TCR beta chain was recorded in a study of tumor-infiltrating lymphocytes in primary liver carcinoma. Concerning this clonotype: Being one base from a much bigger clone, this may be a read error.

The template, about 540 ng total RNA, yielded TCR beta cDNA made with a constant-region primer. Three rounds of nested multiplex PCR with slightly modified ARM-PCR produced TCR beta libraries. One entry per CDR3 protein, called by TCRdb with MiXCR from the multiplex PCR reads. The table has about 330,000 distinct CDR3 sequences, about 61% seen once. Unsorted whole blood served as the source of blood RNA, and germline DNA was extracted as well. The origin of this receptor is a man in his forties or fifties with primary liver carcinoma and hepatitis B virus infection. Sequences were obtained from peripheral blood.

CDR3 sequence reads: CASSYLVGETQNF. DNA for the CDR3: TGTGCCAGCAGTTACTTGGTGGGGGAGACCCAGAACTTC. This chain connects TRBV6-5 to TRBJ2-5, with D perhaps being TRBD1 or TRBD2 (5 bases each). Per germline, CDR1 MNHEY and CDR2 SVGAGI. The CDR3 contains 13 residues.